Below are 5 T cell receptor beta chains sequenced from a single sample in a study of circulating CD8 cells and anti-PD-1 response in melanoma. Four subsets defined by PD-1 and/or TIGIT were sorted from live CD3+CD8+TCRalphabeta+ cells. The QIAseq Immune Repertoire TCR panel built the libraries from around 15 ng of total RNA. Each CDR3 protein is one row after TCRdb ran MiXCR on the reads. The sample lists 600 to 850 distinct CDR3 sequences, under 15% occurring once. The sequencing here drew on CD8+ T cells from PBMCs, taken at baseline or after one month of anti-PD-1 therapy (not recorded which). Every receptor here comes from a human donor with melanoma.

This clonotype is labeled large. This chain joins TRBV4-3 and TRBJ2-7, with TRBD2 matching 10 bases. Unmatched junction bases numbered 6, after V lost 6 bases and J lost 4 bases. Germline V lookup: CDR1 LGHNA, CDR2 YSLEER. This CDR3 has 14 amino acids. CDR3 sequence (DNA): TGCGCCAGCAGTCCTGGGACTAGCGCTTACGAGCAGTACTTC. This sequence encodes CASSPGTSAYEQYF.

Of note for this clonotype: A single base separates this from a much larger clone, so it may be a read error. No conserved phenylalanine or tryptophan ends this CDR3, so it is likely a read error. The rearrangement joins TRBV10-1 to TRBJ2-3; the match to TRBD2 covers 11 bases. From germline, CDR1 is WNHNN and CDR2 SYGVQD (reference sequence). The CDR3 totals 15 residues. The trim removed 6 bases at V and 5 bases at J, leaving 7 bases unmatched. CDR3 coding DNA: TGCGCCAGCAGCCGACTAGCGGGGCTGGGAGATACGCAGTATCTT. This encodes CASSRLAGLGDTQYL.

In its sample, this clonotype is large. The chain couples TRBV4-3 to TRBJ2-1; 7 nucleotides agree with TRBD1. The length of the CDR3 is 13 residues. CDR1 and CDR2 from the germline V gene are LGHNA and YSLEER. V was clipped by 1 base and J by 7 bases; unmatched bases: 1. CDR3 region: CASSQAQGNEQFF. The CDR3 DNA reads TGCGCCAGCAGCCAAGCACAGGGGAATGAGCAGTTCTTC.

This clonotype rates as hyperexpanded. The chain carries TRBV5-6 and TRBJ1-2; D is undetermined. Trimming stripped 0 bases from V and 4 bases from J, with 16 bases between. The V gene's germline CDR1 is SGHDT and CDR2 YYEEEE. This CDR3 region has 16 residues. CDR3 DNA sequence: TGTGCCAGCAGCTTGGAAGTTGGCAGCGAGACCTATGGCTACACCTTC. Translated, it gives CASSLEVGSETYGYTF.

This clonotype was observed a few times. The chain has TRBV10-3 and TRBJ2-1, with a weak D call TRBD1 (5 bases). CDR3 length: 18 amino acids. CDR1 ENHRY and CDR2 SYGVKD come from the germline V gene. V shed 2 bases and J shed 4 bases, with 21 bases lying between them. The CDR3 sequence is CAISERTDPTADYNEQFF. The CDR3 region has the DNA TGTGCCATCAGTGAGCGAACTGACCCGACAGCCGATTACAATGAGCAGTTCTTC.